The 13 T cell receptor beta chains below were found in one sample sequenced in a study of Ad26.COV2.S vaccination and SARS-CoV-2 variants. The assay was immunoSEQ multiplex PCR, and TCRdb's table has in-frame clones only and misses some. The table shows nearly 95,000 clones, with 82% occurring only once. The input for sequencing was peripheral blood, taken after recovery from COVID-19. The receptors originated from a human donor who had recovered from COVID-19.

The chain has TRBV5-6 and TRBJ2-3; D is possibly TRBD2 (7 bases). Germline CDR1 reads SGHDT; CDR2 reads YYEEEE. The CDR3 totals 14 residues. V lost 4 bases to trimming and J lost 5 bases, with 14 bases between them. The CDR3 nucleotides are TGTGCCAGCAGCCTACAGGGCGGGGGAGATACGCAGTATTTT. Amino acids: CASSLQGGGDTQYF. Variable domain in full (rest from reference TRBV5-6 and TRBJ2-3): DAGVTQSPTHLIKTRGQQVTLRCSPKSGHDTVSWYQQALGQGPQFIFQYYEEEERQRGNFPDRFSGHQFPNYSSELNVNALLLGDSALYLCASSLQGGGDTQYFGPGTRLTVL.

CDR3 DNA: TGTGCCAGCAGTTCGGCAGGGAGAGGTCTCCCTCAGCCCCAGCATTTT. This encodes CASSSAGRGLPQPQHF. This chain links TRBV6-5 with TRBJ1-5, with a tentative D call TRBD1 (5 bases). Trimming pared 4 bases from V and 6 bases from J, leaving 19 bases between. The CDR3 runs to 16 residues. Germline V CDR1 and CDR2: MNHEY, SVGAGI.

The sample holds one count of this clone. The gene calls are TRBV18 and TRBJ1-4, with D unresolved. Trimming shortened V by 6 bases and J by 7 bases, and 12 bases separated the two germline ends. Looked up from germline, CDR1 is KGHSH and CDR2 is LQKENI. The CDR3 spans 13 residues. The CDR3 region has the DNA TGTGCCAGCTCCAAAGGGTCGGGTGAAAAACTGTTTTTT. It specifies CASSKGSGEKLFF.

The chain has TRBV3-1 (or the pseudogene TRBV3-2) and TRBJ2-2, with 11 nucleotides matching TRBD2. Trimming at V came to 6 bases and at J to 4 bases, leaving 7 bases not matched to a gene. Germline loops: CDR1 LGHDT, CDR2 YNNKEL (reference sequence). The CDR3 contains 16 residues. The CDR3 bases are TGTGCCAGCAGACGAACTAGCGGGAGAGGCACCGGGGAGCTGTTTTTT. Translation gives CASRRTSGRGTGELFF.

This chain links TRBV6-2 or TRBV6-3 with TRBJ1-2; D gene ambiguous. Germline CDR1 and CDR2: MNHEY and SVGEGT. CDR3 size: 13 residues. V was trimmed by 0 bases and J by 10 bases, leaving 12 bases between them. CDR3 loop: CASSYSTLLLYTF. The CDR3 DNA follows: TGTGCCAGCAGTTACTCGACCCTTCTCCTCTACACCTTC.

The chain recombines TRBV6-6 with TRBJ2-5; possible D gene TRBD2, 7 bases. This CDR3 is 14 amino acids long. The V and J ends lost 2 bases and 2 bases respectively, with 9 bases between them. The V gene's germline CDR1 is MNHNY and CDR2 SVGAGI (reference sequence). The CDR3 reads CASSYRGGQETQYF. The CDR3 coding sequence is TGTGCCAGCAGTTACAGGGGGGGGCAAGAGACCCAGTACTTC.

This clone was seen repeatedly, ten times or more. The genes are TRBV2 and TRBJ2-6, with a weak D call TRBD1 (6 bases). The CDR3 loop spans 16 amino acids. Germline CDR1 SNHLY, CDR2 FYNNEI. V was trimmed by 6 bases and J by 1 base, leaving 13 bases between them. The CDR3: CASRAGEGSGANVLTF. Here the CDR3 DNA reads TGTGCCAGCAGAGCAGGGGAAGGGTCTGGGGCCAACGTCCTGACTTTC.

This chain connects TRBV28 to TRBJ2-7; D is unclear. The ends were cut back, 2 bases at V and 2 bases at J, with 10 bases in the middle. The length of the CDR3 is 14 residues. Germline CDR1 is MDHEN and CDR2 is SYDVKM. The CDR3 sequence: CASSLRRRAYEQYF. The CDR3 coding sequence is TGTGCCAGCAGTTTACGCAGAAGGGCCTACGAGCAGTACTTC.

V is TRBV6-5 and J is TRBJ2-7; perhaps TRBD1 as D (6 bases). The CDR3 has 15 residues. Germline V gives CDR1 MNHEY, CDR2 SVGAGI. Trimming cost V 6 bases and J 0 bases, with 15 bases left between them. The CDR3 DNA sequence: TGTGCCAGCAGCCGGCTAGGACAGCGCTCCTACGAGCAGTACTTC. It is translated as CASSRLGQRSYEQYF.

The chain uses TRBV12-3 or TRBV12-4 and TRBJ1-5, with unresolved D. The CDR3 covers 12 residues. Deletions cut 6 bases from V and 3 bases from J, with 6 bases between. DNA of the CDR3: TGTGCCAGCAGGACAAACAATCAGCCCCAGCATTTT. Protein sequence: CASRTNNQPQHF.

V usage is TRBV28 and J usage is TRBJ2-1; no reliable D call. The ends were cut back, 5 bases at V and 10 bases at J, with 18 bases in the middle. CDR3 length equals 14 residues. CDR1 and CDR2 (germline): MDHEN, SYDVKM. The CDR3 is CASSLIAASGEQFF. The CDR3 DNA reads as TGTGCCAGCAGTCTCATAGCAGCCAGTGGGGAGCAGTTCTTC.

This chain uses TRBV2 with TRBJ1-5; D unresolved. The V and J ends lost 7 bases and 1 base respectively, with 11 bases between them. The CDR3 extends over 14 amino acids. In germline, CDR1 is SNHLY, CDR2 FYNNEI. For the CDR3, the DNA is TGTGCCAGCAAAGACAAATGGAGCAATCAGCCCCAGCATTTT. Residues: CASKDKWSNQPQHF. The variable domain in full, with the rest retrieved from reference TRBV2 and TRBJ1-5, is EPEVTQTPSHQVTQMGQEVILRCVPISNHLYFYWYRQILGQKVEFLVSFYNNEISEKSEIFDDQFSVERPDGSNFTLKIRSTKLEDSAMYFCASKDKWSNQPQHFGDGTRLSIL.

The rearrangement joins TRBV5-4 to TRBJ2-5, with 10 bases fitting TRBD2. V shed 3 bases, J shed 5 bases, and the junction held 13 bases outside the gene matches. The germline CDR1 and CDR2 sequences are SGHNT and YYREEE (reference sequence). The CDR3 loop spans 17 amino acids. The CDR3 bases are TGTGCCAGCAGCTCCCCGGGGAGCGGGAGGGCAGGGGAGACCCAGTACTTC. It is translated as CASSSPGSGRAGETQYF.